The next 16 T cell receptor beta chains were all read from a single sample in a study of cytomegalovirus exposure and HLA in healthy donors. The assay was immunoSEQ multiplex PCR, and TCRdb's table has in-frame clones only and misses some. Seen here are about 98,000 clones, roughly 85% observed once, and the top ten hold roughly 4.3%. Specimen: PBMCs. The origin of the receptors is a woman in her 30s in good health and CMV-seronegative.

This chain connects TRBV9 to TRBJ2-1; 9 bases align to TRBD2. Germline-derived CDR1 and CDR2 are SGDLS and YYNGEE. V was pared by 6 bases and J by 2 bases, with 15 bases of the junction left unmatched. The CDR3 is made up of 18 amino acids. For the CDR3, the DNA is TGTGCCAGCAATCCGGGACTAGCAGATCTCCACCCCTACAATGAGCAGTTCTTC. Amino acid sequence: CASNPGLADLHPYNEQFF.

The chain employs TRBV10-3 and TRBJ2-1; D is undetermined. The V and J ends lost 5 bases and 8 bases respectively, with 7 bases between them. Germline-derived CDR1 and CDR2 are ENHRY and SYGVKD. The CDR3 is 11 amino acids. CDR3 loop: CAISSEYEQFF. In DNA form, the CDR3 reads TGTGCCATCAGTAGCGAGTATGAGCAGTTCTTC.

The chain is built from TRBV11-2 and TRBJ2-5; no clear D. In germline, CDR1 is SGHAT, CDR2 FQNNGV. V lost 7 bases and J lost 0, with 3 bases in between. CDR3 length: 11 amino acids. The CDR3 DNA follows: TGTGCCAGCACCAACCAAGAGACCCAGTACTTC. Protein product: CASTNQETQYF.

The chain recombines TRBV5-1 with TRBJ2-7; unclear D gene. The V end lost 3 bases, the J end lost 2 bases, and 9 bases lay between the germline ends. Germline V gene data show CDR1 as SGHRS and CDR2 as YFSETQ. CDR3 length: 13 residues. The CDR3 protein is CASSYEVPYEQYF. As DNA, the CDR3 is TGCGCCAGCAGCTATGAGGTTCCCTACGAGCAGTACTTC.

The chain links TRBV7-2 to TRBJ2-1; D is undetermined. The CDR3 length is 12 residues. V was pared by 4 bases and J by 2 bases, with 3 bases between. Germline CDR1 SGHTA, CDR2 FQGNSA. CDR3 DNA: TGTGCCAGCAGCTGGCCCTACAATGAGCAGTTCTTC. Residues: CASSWPYNEQFF.

The chain combines TRBV2 with TRBJ2-7; TRBD2 is a possible D gene (5 bases). This CDR3 contains 11 residues. In germline, CDR1 is SNHLY, CDR2 FYNNEI. Trimming stripped 2 bases from V and 7 bases from J, with 6 bases between. The CDR3 DNA follows: TGTGCCAGCAGTGAAAGGAGGGAGCAGTACTTC. Translated: CASSERREQYF. Combining the CDR3 with reference TRBV2 and TRBJ2-7 gives the whole variable domain EPEVTQTPSHQVTQMGQEVILRCVPISNHLYFYWYRQILGQKVEFLVSFYNNEISEKSEIFDDQFSVERPDGSNFTLKIRSTKLEDSAMYFCASSERREQYFGPGTRLTVT.

This sequence joins TRBV27 and TRBJ2-7, with TRBD1 identical over 8 bases. The trim removed 6 bases at V and 3 bases at J, leaving 7 bases unmatched. CDR1 is MNHEY, CDR2 SMNVEV, per germline (reference sequence). CDR3 length: 14 amino acids. CDR3 sequence: CASSRTGGIYEQYF. The DNA of the CDR3 is TGTGCCAGCAGCCGCACAGGGGGTATCTACGAGCAGTACTTC.

The chain couples TRBV5-1 to TRBJ1-3; D remains ambiguous. This CDR3 region has 15 residues. V was pared by 1 base and J by 7 bases, with 15 bases between. Germline lookup yields CDR1 SGHRS and CDR2 YFSETQ. CDR3 sequence reads: CASSLWWQVGNTIYF. In DNA, the CDR3 is TGCGCCAGCAGCTTGTGGTGGCAGGTTGGGAACACCATATATTTT.

The chain employs TRBV7-3 and TRBJ2-7; 12 nucleotides match TRBD2. Unmatched junction bases numbered 7, after V lost 4 bases and J lost 6 bases. Looked up from germline, CDR1 is SGHTA and CDR2 is FQGTGA. The CDR3 extends over 15 amino acids. The CDR3 region has the DNA TGTGCCAGCAGCTCGACTAGCGGGAGTTTTGGCGAGCAGTACTTC. It specifies CASSSTSGSFGEQYF.

This sequence joins TRBV6-5 and TRBJ1-4; D remains ambiguous. Germline V gene lookup returns CDR1 MNHEY and CDR2 SVGAGI. The CDR3 extends over 14 amino acids. V was cut by 8 bases and J by 0 bases, with 10 bases left in between. The CDR3 nucleotides read TGTGCCAGCGGCCTTCCCGCAACTAATGAAAAACTGTTTTTT. Its protein is CASGLPATNEKLFF.

The chain links TRBV19 to TRBJ2-3; 15 bases are a match to TRBD2. The length of the CDR3 is 16 residues. J was trimmed by 5 bases and V by 4 bases; bases with no gene match: 4. CDR1 LNHDA and CDR2 SQIVND come from the germline V gene (reference sequence). Here the CDR3 reads CASSNPGLAGGDTQYF. The CDR3 DNA follows: TGTGCCAGTAGTAACCCGGGACTAGCGGGAGGAGATACGCAGTATTTT.

This chain uses TRBV5-3 with TRBJ2-2; D remains unclear. TRBV5-3 belongs to the ORF category, with a function that is uncertain. The CDR3 length is 14 residues. The ends were cut back, 7 bases at V and 3 bases at J, with 13 bases in the middle. The CDR3 protein is CARFAEIYTGELFF. The CDR3 DNA sequence: TGTGCCAGATTCGCGGAGATTTACACCGGGGAGCTGTTTTTT.

The V call is TRBV4-1, the J call TRBJ2-5; the D is unclear. This CDR3 has 13 residues. Germline V gene data show CDR1 as MGHRA and CDR2 as YSYEKL. Deletions cut 4 bases from V and 5 bases from J, with 11 bases between. For the CDR3, the DNA is TGCGCCAGCAGCCCGACACTTCATGAGACCCAGTACTTC. Encoded protein: CASSPTLHETQYF.

The chain combines TRBV2 with TRBJ2-4; 7 nucleotides agree with TRBD1. Looked up from germline, CDR1 is SNHLY and CDR2 is FYNNEI. The CDR3 consists of 14 residues. V was pared by 8 bases and J by 15 bases, with 19 bases of the junction left unmatched. CDR3 amino acids: CASSSENAGTVTYF. The CDR3 nucleotides read TGTGCCAGCTCTTCCGAGAACGCCGGGACAGTCACGTACTTC. The full variable domain, rest sourced from reference TRBV2 and TRBJ2-4, is EPEVTQTPSHQVTQMGQEVILRCVPISNHLYFYWYRQILGQKVEFLVSFYNNEISEKSEIFDDQFSVERPDGSNFTLKIRSTKLEDSAMYFCASSSENAGTVTYFGAGTRLSVL.

CDR3 in DNA: TGTGCCAGCAGACCCGGCGGACCAGGACAGGAGAATGGCTACACCTTC. Protein: CASRPGGPGQENGYTF. The chain joins TRBV28 to TRBJ1-2, with TRBD1 identical over 7 bases. V shed 6 bases and J 6 bases; nucleotides not matched to a gene: 16. CDR1 is MDHEN and CDR2 is SYDVKM in the germline V gene. The CDR3 totals 16 residues.

The rearrangement links TRBV6-5 to TRBJ1-6, with no clear D. V was trimmed by 6 bases and J by 10 bases, leaving 10 bases between them. Germline CDR1 is MNHEY and CDR2 is SVGAGI. This CDR3 region has 12 residues. This CDR3 reads CASRAGRSPLHF. CDR3 nucleotide sequence: TGTGCCAGCAGGGCGGGGAGGTCACCCCTCCACTTT.